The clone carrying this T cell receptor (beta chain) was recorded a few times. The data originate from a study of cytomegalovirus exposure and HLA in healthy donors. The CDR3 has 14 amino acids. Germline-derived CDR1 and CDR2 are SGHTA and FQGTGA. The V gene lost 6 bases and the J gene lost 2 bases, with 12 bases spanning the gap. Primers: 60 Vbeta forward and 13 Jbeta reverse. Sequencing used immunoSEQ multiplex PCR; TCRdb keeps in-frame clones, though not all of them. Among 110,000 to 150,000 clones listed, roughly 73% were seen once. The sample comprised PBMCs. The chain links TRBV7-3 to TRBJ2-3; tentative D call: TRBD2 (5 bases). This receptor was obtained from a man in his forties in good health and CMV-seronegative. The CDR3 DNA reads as TGTGCCAGCAGTCCGGGGATTTACACAGATACGCAGTATTTT. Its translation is CASSPGIYTDTQYF.